This T cell receptor beta chain was found in a study of blood T cells in healthy people across ages. This clonotype was found a few times. Alongside a J-beta primer mix, a sample-barcoded 5' primer served in a second PCR lasting roughly 7 to 11 cycles. Each CDR3 protein gets one entry after TCRdb re-called the 5' RACE reads with MiXCR. The sample contains 1,300,000 or so distinct CDR3 sequences, around 55% of which appear only once. The CDR3 covers 14 residues. In germline, CDR1 is SQVTM, CDR2 ANQGSEA. V was clipped by 1 base and J by 5 bases; unmatched bases: 4. This clonotype was sampled from a young man in good health. Sequenced material: blood. This chain joins TRBV29-1 and TRBJ2-7; 11 bases agree with TRBD1. The CDR3 reads CSVEARTGGDEQYF. The CDR3 nucleotides are TGCAGCGTTGAAGCGCGGACAGGGGGCGACGAGCAGTACTTC.